This passage covers 8 T cell receptor beta chains from one sample sequenced in a study of shared clonotypes between healthy human individuals. Using immunoSEQ multiplex PCR, the repertoire was profiled, and TCRdb retains in-frame clones only, with some absent. The sample contains around 300,000 clones, around 86% of which appear only once. Sequences were obtained from memory CD8+ T cells sorted from blood. Subset denoted: CD45RO+ cells pooled with CCR7-negative TemRA cells. Receptor source: a man in his late teens or twenties in good health.

This clone was seen a single time. The chain links TRBV30 to TRBJ1-3; D not resolved. V shed 5 bases and J shed 4 bases, with 12 bases lying between them. Germline V gene data show CDR1 as GTSNPN and CDR2 as SVGIG (reference sequence). The CDR3 is made up of 13 amino acids. The CDR3 protein is CAWGQKRGNTIYF. CDR3 DNA: TGTGCCTGGGGCCAGAAGCGGGGAAACACCATATATTTT. The complete variable domain, with remaining parts taken from reference TRBV30 and TRBJ1-3, reads SQTIHQWPATLVQPVGSPLSLECTVEGTSNPNLYWYRQAAGRGLQLLFYSVGIGQISSEVPQNLSASRPQDRQFILSSKKLLLSDSGFYLCAWGQKRGNTIYFGEGSWLTVV.

The chain combines TRBV18 with TRBJ2-1; D ambiguous. The germline V gene has CDR1 KGHSH and CDR2 LQKENI. The CDR3 has 14 residues. The V end lost 6 bases, the J end lost 7 bases, and 16 bases lay between the germline ends. The CDR3 spells CASSPSRSWNEQFF. CDR3 DNA sequence: TGTGCCAGCTCTCCCAGTCGGAGTTGGAATGAGCAGTTCTTC.

The rearrangement links TRBV28 to TRBJ1-5, with D unresolved. This CDR3 region has 14 residues. V was cut by 3 bases and J by 7 bases, with 13 bases left in between. From germline, CDR1 is MDHEN and CDR2 SYDVKM. The CDR3 region has the DNA TGTGCCAGCAGTTTCGGCGGGGAGTTACAGCCCCAGCATTTT. Translating gives CASSFGGELQPQHF.

This clone occurred many times. The DNA of the CDR3 is TGTGCCAGCAGCTTCGGACTAGCGGGAGGGTCCTACAATGAGCAGTTCTTC. Amino acids: CASSFGLAGGSYNEQFF. The rearrangement joins TRBV5-4 to TRBJ2-1, with TRBD2 matching 15 bases. Per germline, CDR1 SGHNT and CDR2 YYREEE (reference sequence). This CDR3 has 17 residues. Losses at the gene ends were 2 bases for V and 1 base for J; bases not matched to a gene: 1.

V and J are TRBV11-2 and TRBJ2-7; 11 bases are a match to TRBD1. V shed 6 bases, J shed 5 bases, and the junction held 3 bases outside the gene matches. The CDR3 loop spans 13 amino acids. Germline V gene sequence: CDR1 SGHAT, CDR2 FQNNGV. The CDR3 here is CASRDRGLDEQYF. As DNA, the CDR3 is TGTGCCAGCAGGGACAGGGGGCTGGACGAGCAGTACTTC.

The rearrangement links TRBV28 to TRBJ1-2; 10 positions agree with TRBD1. This CDR3 comprises 17 residues. V lost 3 bases, J lost 2 bases, and 9 bases stayed unmatched. Per the germline V gene, CDR1 is MDHEN and CDR2 is SYDVKM. CDR3 in amino acids: CASSFSWTGGVNYGYTF. The CDR3 bases are TGTGCCAGCAGTTTTAGTTGGACAGGGGGGGTAAACTATGGCTACACCTTC.

The chain has TRBV5-4 and TRBJ2-1, with 8 bases fitting TRBD2. The V gene's germline CDR1 is SGHNT and CDR2 YYREEE (reference sequence). V shed 4 bases, J shed 7 bases, and the junction held 4 bases outside the gene matches. The CDR3 spans 13 residues. CDR3 nucleotides: TGTGCCAGCAGCGAGCGGGAGAGGAATGAGCAGTTCTTC. Encoded protein: CASSERERNEQFF.

The sample holds one count of this clone. The DNA is left out, because the CDR3 cannot be placed on it with certainty; the CDR3 is given as TCRdb lists it. The gene calls are TRBV28 and TRBJ2-7; the table's D call TRBD2 went unverified against the DNA. The CDR3 extends over 17 residues, inclusive of both ends. Per the germline V gene, CDR1 is MDHEN and CDR2 is SYDVKM. CDR3 sequence reads: CASSLFWEWGSGNEQYF.